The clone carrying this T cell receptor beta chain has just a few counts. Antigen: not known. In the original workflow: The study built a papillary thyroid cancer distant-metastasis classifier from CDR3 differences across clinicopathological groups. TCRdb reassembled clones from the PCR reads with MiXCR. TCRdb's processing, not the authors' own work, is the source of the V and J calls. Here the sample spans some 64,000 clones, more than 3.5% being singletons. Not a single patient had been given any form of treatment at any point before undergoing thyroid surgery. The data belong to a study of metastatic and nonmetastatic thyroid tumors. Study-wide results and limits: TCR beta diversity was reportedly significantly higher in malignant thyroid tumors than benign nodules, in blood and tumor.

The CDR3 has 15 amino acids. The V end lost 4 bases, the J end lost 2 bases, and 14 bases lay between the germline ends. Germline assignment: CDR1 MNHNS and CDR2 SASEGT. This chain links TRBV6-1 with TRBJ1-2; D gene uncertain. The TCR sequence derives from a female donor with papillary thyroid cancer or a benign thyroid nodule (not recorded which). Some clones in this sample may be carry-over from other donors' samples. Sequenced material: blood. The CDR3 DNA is TGTGCCAGCAGTGCACGGACCTCCGGGAACTATGGCTACACCTTC. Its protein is CASSARTSGNYGYTF.